The next 13 T cell receptor beta chains were all read from a single sample in a study of T cells expressing NK-cell markers. From its re-call of the 5' RACE reads, TCRdb lists each CDR3 protein once, without DNA. The sample is made up of some 300,000 distinct CDR3 sequences, and the top ten hold 0.3% to 0.45% of it. The sequenced material came from blood T cells: a sorted CD56 or NKG2C T cell subset, CD4+ or CD8+ T cells, or bulk PBMC T cells (not recorded which). The receptors were sampled from a man between 18 and 29 years old in good health.

The chain uses TRBV12-3 or TRBV12-4 and TRBJ2-1; TCRdb lists TRBD1, though no DNA is available to test this call. This CDR3 spans 16 amino acids. The CDR3 loop is CASRGEGRGAYNEQFF.

The chain links TRBV24-1 to TRBJ2-5; without DNA, the TCRdb call of TRBD2 cannot be checked. Per the germline V gene, CDR1 is KGHDR and CDR2 is SFDVKD. The CDR3 has 16 residues. The chain's CDR3 is CATSDHLAGVQETQYF.

The chain joins TRBV9 to TRBJ2-3; TCRdb calls TRBD1, which cannot be checked without DNA. CDR1 and CDR2 from the germline V gene are SGDLS and YYNGEE. The CDR3 is 15 residues long. The CDR3 region is CASSVGERFTDTQYF.

The J gene is TRBJ2-5, the V gene TRBV7-2; TCRdb lists TRBD1, though no DNA is available to test this call. Germline V gives CDR1 SGHTA, CDR2 FQGNSA. The CDR3 totals 15 residues. CDR3 in amino acids: CASSFIVGPGETQYF.

The V gene is TRBV5-1, the J gene TRBJ1-2; the TRBD1 assignment by TCRdb is unverifiable without DNA. The CDR3 has 14 residues. Germline CDR1 SGHRS, CDR2 YFSETQ. CDR3 protein: CASSRTGGNYGYTF.

The V call is TRBV10-3, the J call TRBJ1-1; TCRdb designates TRBD1, a call that cannot be tested without DNA. The germline V gene encodes CDR1 ENHRY and CDR2 SYGVKD. CDR3 length: 14 residues. CDR3 residues: CAISDIGTNTEAFF.

The chain recombines TRBV30 with TRBJ2-2; TCRdb gives TRBD1 as the D gene, but with no DNA this cannot be confirmed. The germline CDR1 and CDR2 sequences are GTSNPN and SVGIG (reference sequence). The CDR3 consists of 14 residues. The CDR3 sequence: CAWSVVQGPGELFF.

V and J are TRBV15 and TRBJ2-1. CDR1 and CDR2 from the germline V gene are LNHNV and YYDKDF (reference sequence). This CDR3 has 15 residues. CDR3 in amino acids: CATSPMGSSYNEQFF.

The chain carries TRBV20-1 and TRBJ1-3; TCRdb's D gene call, TRBD1, goes unchecked for lack of DNA. From germline, CDR1 is DFQATT and CDR2 SNEGSKA (reference sequence). The CDR3 is 13 residues long. The CDR3 region is CSARQTGGNTIYF.

The chain joins TRBV18 to TRBJ1-4. The CDR3 has 13 amino acids. The germline CDR1 and CDR2 sequences are KGHSH and LQKENI. The CDR3 spells CASSPPVREKLFF.

The V and J genes are TRBV30 and TRBJ1-2; TCRdb calls TRBD1, which cannot be checked without DNA. The CDR3 has 15 residues. Germline CDR1 and CDR2: GTSNPN and SVGIG (reference sequence). The CDR3 loop reads CAWSVLRTGGRGYTF.

The V gene is TRBV29-1, the J gene TRBJ1-1; TCRdb reports TRBD1, a call that lacks DNA to check it against. Germline values: CDR1 SQVTM, CDR2 ANQGSEA. The CDR3 contains 14 residues. This CDR3 is CSAHPGGTDYEAFF.

The chain carries TRBV12-3 or TRBV12-4 and TRBJ2-5; no DNA is available, so the TRBD1 call from TCRdb remains unchecked. This CDR3 spans 17 amino acids. The CDR3 region is CASSFSLGGVYQETQYF.